This paragraph covers one T cell receptor beta chain sequence. Germline-derived CDR1 and CDR2 are SEHNR and FQNEAQ (reference sequence). The CDR3 length is 13 residues. With 6 bases removed from V and 4 bases from J, the gap between germline ends came to 11 bases. In the study's own analysis: For nucleated cells, counts were estimated from reference gene primer amplification. Sequenced by immunoSEQ multiplex PCR; TCRdb stores in-frame clones only, minus some. V, J and clone size are those of that table, while D and trimming were read from the DNA. The data show under 200,000 clones, roughly 90% seen once. Enrolled during active infection, Seattle patients were then followed longitudinally. This sample is part of a study of blood T cell repertoires in COVID-19. Whole-study context: The samples span acute and convalescent COVID-19 from the United States, Italy and Spain. Sources were T cells, B-cell-depleted T cells, or PBMCs; the material itself was cDNA or gDNA.

The rearrangement links TRBV7-9 to TRBJ2-3; the D is unclear. The source material was peripheral blood. The receptor was derived from an older woman with COVID-19, enrolled during active disease. The CDR3 is CASSSNLADTQYF. The DNA of the CDR3 is TGTGCCAGCAGTTCGAACTTGGCAGATACGCAGTATTTT. Full variable domain (rest looked up from reference TRBV7-9 and TRBJ2-3): DTGVSQNPRHKITKRGQNVTFRCDPISEHNRLYWYRQTLGQGPEFLTYFQNEAQLEKSRLLSDRFSAERPKGSFSTLEIQRTEQGDSAMYLCASSSNLADTQYFGPGTRLTVL.